This TCR beta chain emerged from a study of T-cell reconstitution after alpha-beta-depleted transplantation in children. Study conclusions and caveats: Expanded clones from the graft, numbering several hundred, reportedly supplied alpha-beta T cells about two months after transplant. T-cell counts and diversity at one year following transplant were attributed mainly to newly produced T cells. Some patients' high day-60 TCRbeta diversity was traced to surviving recipient T cells and thymic progenitors.

The CDR3 covers 13 residues. V was trimmed by 1 base and J by 10 bases, leaving 16 bases between them. Germline V gene sequence: CDR1 DFQATT, CDR2 SNEGSKA (reference sequence). In its sample, this clonotype was seen a few times. Its antigen is as yet unknown. A library of TCRbeta sequences, prepared with unique molecular identifiers, was generated. Each CDR3 protein is one row after TCRdb ran MiXCR on the PCR reads. The repertoire includes about 420,000 distinct CDR3 sequences, roughly 15% of them detected once, and 25% to 35% sits in the top ten. The V call is TRBV20-1, the J call TRBJ1-1; D is ambiguous. Sequencing used PBMCs, mostly from graft donor cells, obtained 360 days after TCRalphabeta/CD19-depleted stem cell transplant. This TCR came from a boy younger than two who had a stem cell transplant for Wiskott-Aldrich syndrome, so the T cells may come from the graft donor. The CDR3 is CSARAGSGVPAFF. The CDR3 DNA follows: TGCAGTGCTAGAGCGGGCTCGGGAGTGCCAGCTTTCTTT.